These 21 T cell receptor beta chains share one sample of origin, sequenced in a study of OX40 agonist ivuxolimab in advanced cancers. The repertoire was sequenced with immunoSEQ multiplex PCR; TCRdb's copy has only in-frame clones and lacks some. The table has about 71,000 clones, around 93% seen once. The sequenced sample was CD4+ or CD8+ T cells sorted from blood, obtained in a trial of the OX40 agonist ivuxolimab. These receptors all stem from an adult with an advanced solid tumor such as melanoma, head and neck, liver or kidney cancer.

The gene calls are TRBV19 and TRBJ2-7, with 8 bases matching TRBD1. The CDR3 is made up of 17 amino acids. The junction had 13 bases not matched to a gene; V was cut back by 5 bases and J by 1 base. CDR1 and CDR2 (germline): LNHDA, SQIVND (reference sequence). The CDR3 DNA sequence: TGTGCCAGTAGTGAGACAGGGGAAGGGGGTGAGTCCTACGAGCAGTACTTC. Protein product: CASSETGEGGESYEQYF.

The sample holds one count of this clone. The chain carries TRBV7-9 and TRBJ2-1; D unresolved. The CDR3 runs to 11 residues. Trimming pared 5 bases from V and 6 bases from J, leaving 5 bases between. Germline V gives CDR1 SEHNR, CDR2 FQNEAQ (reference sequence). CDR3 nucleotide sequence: TGTGCCAGCAGCACCCGCAATGAGCAGTTCTTC. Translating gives CASSTRNEQFF.

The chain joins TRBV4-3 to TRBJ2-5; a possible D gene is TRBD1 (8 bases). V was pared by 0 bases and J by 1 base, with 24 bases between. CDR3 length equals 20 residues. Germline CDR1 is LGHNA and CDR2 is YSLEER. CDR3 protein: CASSQDGTGGTGGLQETQYF. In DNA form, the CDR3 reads TGCGCCAGCAGCCAAGATGGGACGGGGGGAACAGGGGGTCTCCAAGAGACCCAGTACTTC.

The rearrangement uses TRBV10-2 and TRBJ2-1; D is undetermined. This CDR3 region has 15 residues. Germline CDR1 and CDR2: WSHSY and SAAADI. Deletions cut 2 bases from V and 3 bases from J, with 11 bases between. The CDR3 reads CASSETQTFYNEQFF. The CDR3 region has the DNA TGCGCCAGCAGTGAGACCCAGACTTTCTACAATGAGCAGTTCTTC.

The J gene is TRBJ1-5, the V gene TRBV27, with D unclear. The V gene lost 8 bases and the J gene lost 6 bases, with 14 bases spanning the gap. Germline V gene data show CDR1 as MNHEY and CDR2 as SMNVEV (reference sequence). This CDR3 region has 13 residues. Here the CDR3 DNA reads TGTGCCAGCTCCCTGGGAACTTTTCAGCCCCAGCATTTT. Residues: CASSLGTFQPQHF.

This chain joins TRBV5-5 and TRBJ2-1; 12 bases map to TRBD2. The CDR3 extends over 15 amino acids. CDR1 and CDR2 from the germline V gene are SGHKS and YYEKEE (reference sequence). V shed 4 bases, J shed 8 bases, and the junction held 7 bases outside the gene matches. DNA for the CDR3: TGTGCCAGCAGCACTGGACTAGCGGGAAATTATGAGCAGTTCTTC. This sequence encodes CASSTGLAGNYEQFF.

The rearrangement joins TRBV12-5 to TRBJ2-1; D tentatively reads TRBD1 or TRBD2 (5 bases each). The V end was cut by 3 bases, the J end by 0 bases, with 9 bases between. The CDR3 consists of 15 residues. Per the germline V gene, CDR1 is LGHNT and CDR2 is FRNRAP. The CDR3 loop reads CASGFSRGSYNEQFF. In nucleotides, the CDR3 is TGTGCTAGTGGTTTCTCGAGGGGCTCCTACAATGAGCAGTTCTTC.

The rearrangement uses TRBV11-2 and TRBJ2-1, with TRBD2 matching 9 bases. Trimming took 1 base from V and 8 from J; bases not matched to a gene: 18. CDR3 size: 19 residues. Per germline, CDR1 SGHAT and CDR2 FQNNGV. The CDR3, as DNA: TGTGCCAGCAGCTTAGGCCAGGGTATCGGTAGCGGGAGTTTAGATGAGCAGTTCTTC. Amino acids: CASSLGQGIGSGSLDEQFF.

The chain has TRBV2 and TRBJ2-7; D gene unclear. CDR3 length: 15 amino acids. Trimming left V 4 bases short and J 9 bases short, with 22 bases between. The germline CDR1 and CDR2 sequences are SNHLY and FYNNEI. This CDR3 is CASSVPDATSDRQYF. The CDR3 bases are TGTGCCAGCAGTGTTCCCGACGCGACTTCAGACCGGCAGTACTTC.

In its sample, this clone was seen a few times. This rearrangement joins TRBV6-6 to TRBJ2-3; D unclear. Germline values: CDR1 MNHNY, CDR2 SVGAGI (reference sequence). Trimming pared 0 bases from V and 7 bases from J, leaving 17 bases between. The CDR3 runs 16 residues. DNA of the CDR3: TGTGCCAGCAGTTACTCTGCCTCACAGAATCGGAATACGCAGTATTTT. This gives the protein CASSYSASQNRNTQYF.

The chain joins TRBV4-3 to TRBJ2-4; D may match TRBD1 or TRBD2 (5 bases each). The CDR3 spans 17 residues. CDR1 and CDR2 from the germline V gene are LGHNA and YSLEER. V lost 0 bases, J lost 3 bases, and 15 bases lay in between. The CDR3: CASSQDRSGTLKNIQYF. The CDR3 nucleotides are TGCGCCAGCAGCCAAGATCGGTCAGGGACCCTCAAAAACATTCAGTACTTC.

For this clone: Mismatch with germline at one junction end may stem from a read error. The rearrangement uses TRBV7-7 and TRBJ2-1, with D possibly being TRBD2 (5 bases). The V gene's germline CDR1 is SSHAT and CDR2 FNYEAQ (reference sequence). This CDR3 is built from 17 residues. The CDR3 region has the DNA TGTGCTAGCAGCTTAGCTACTTCGGGGAAACCCTACAATGAGCAGTTCTTC. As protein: CASSLATSGKPYNEQFF.

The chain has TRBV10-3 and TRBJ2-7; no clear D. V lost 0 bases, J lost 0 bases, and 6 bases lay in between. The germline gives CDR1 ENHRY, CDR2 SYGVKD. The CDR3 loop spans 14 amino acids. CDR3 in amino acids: CAISESSGSYEQYF. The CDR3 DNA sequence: TGTGCCATCAGTGAGTCGTCAGGCTCCTACGAGCAGTACTTC.

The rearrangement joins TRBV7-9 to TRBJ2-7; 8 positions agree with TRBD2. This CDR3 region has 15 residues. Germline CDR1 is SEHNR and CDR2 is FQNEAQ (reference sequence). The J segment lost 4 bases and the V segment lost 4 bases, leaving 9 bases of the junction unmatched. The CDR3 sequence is CASSSSALADYEQYF. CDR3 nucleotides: TGTGCCAGCAGCTCGAGCGCACTAGCGGATTACGAGCAGTACTTC. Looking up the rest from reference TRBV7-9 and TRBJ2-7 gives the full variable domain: DTGVSQNPRHKITKRGQNVTFRCDPISEHNRLYWYRQTLGQGPEFLTYFQNEAQLEKSRLLSDRFSAERPKGSFSTLEIQRTEQGDSAMYLCASSSSALADYEQYFGPGTRLTVT.

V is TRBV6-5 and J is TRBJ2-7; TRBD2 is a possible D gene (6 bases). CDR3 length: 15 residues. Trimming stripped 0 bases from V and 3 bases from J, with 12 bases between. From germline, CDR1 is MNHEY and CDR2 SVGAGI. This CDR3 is CASSYSGGNLYEQYF. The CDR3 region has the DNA TGTGCCAGCAGTTACTCGGGAGGAAACCTCTACGAGCAGTACTTC.

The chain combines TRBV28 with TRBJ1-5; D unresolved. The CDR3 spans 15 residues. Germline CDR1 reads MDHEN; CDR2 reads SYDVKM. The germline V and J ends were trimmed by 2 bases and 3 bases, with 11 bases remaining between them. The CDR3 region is CASSLVRDDNQPQHF. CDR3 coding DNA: TGTGCCAGCAGTTTAGTGAGGGATGACAATCAGCCCCAGCATTTT.

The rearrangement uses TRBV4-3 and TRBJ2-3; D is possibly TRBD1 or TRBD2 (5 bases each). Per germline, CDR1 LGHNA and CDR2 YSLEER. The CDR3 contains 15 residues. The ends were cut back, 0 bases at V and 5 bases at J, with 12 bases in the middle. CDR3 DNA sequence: TGCGCCAGCAGCCAAGATACCCAGGGAGAAGATACGCAGTATTTT. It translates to CASSQDTQGEDTQYF.

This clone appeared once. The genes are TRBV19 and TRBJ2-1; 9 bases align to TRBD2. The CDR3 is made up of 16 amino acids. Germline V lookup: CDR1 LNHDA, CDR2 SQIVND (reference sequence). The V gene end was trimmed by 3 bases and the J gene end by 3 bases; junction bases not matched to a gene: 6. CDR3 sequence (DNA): TGTGCCAGTAGTATTCTGACTAGCGGCTACTACAATGAGCAGTTCTTC. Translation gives CASSILTSGYYNEQFF.

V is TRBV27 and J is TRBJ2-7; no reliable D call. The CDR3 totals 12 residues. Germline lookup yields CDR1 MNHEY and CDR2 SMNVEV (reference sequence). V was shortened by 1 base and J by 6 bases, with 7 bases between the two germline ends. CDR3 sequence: CASSLLGSEQYF. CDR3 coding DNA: TGTGCCAGCAGTTTATTGGGGTCCGAGCAGTACTTC.

The DNA of the CDR3 is TGTGCCAGCGGACCTTTCTGGGAGACCGGGGAGCTGTTTTTT. Residues: CASGPFWETGELFF. The chain joins TRBV6-1 to TRBJ2-2; tentatively, D is TRBD2 (5 bases). V shed 8 bases and J shed 5 bases, with 15 bases lying between them. This CDR3 spans 14 amino acids. Germline V gene sequence: CDR1 MNHNS, CDR2 SASEGT.

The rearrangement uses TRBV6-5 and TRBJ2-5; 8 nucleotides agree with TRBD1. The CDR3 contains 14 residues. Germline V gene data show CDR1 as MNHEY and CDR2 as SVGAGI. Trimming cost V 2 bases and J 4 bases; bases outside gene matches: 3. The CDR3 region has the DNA TGTGCCAGCAGTTACACAGGGGGACGAGAGACCCAGTACTTC. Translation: CASSYTGGRETQYF.